The 9 T cell receptor beta chains presented below share a single source sample, sequenced in a study of cytomegalovirus exposure and HLA in healthy donors. PCR primers comprised 60 Vbeta and 13 Jbeta primers. Assay: immunoSEQ multiplex PCR; the TCRdb copy retains only in-frame clones and omits some. The profile covers roughly 170,000 clones, with about 73% appearing a single time and 13% taken by the ten largest. Specimen: PBMCs. The receptors shown here come from a woman aged 50 to 60 in good health and CMV-seropositive.

V gene TRBV25-1 combines with J gene TRBJ1-1; 7 bases agree with TRBD1. In germline, CDR1 is MGHDK, CDR2 SYGVNS. This CDR3 spans 13 amino acids. The V gene end was trimmed by 7 bases and the J gene end by 1 base; junction bases not matched to a gene: 3. CDR3 in amino acids: CASNRTGNTEAFF. CDR3 sequence (DNA): TGTGCCAGCAATAGGACAGGGAACACTGAAGCTTTCTTT.

This clone came up a few times. V is TRBV7-6 and J is TRBJ1-5, with D unresolved. This CDR3 spans 15 amino acids. The germline gives CDR1 SGHVS, CDR2 FNYEAQ. Trimming left V 6 bases short and J 3 bases short, with 15 bases between. CDR3: CASSPALTFNQPQHF. The CDR3 DNA reads as TGTGCCAGCAGTCCCGCGCTCACCTTCAATCAGCCCCAGCATTTT.

The genes are TRBV11-1 and TRBJ2-3; 7 bases are shared with TRBD2. V shed 6 bases and J 5 bases; nucleotides not matched to a gene: 5. Germline lookup yields CDR1 SGHAT and CDR2 FQDESV (reference sequence). The CDR3 sequence is 13 residues long. The CDR3 sequence is CASRFGGGDTQYF. In nucleotides, the CDR3 is TGTGCCAGCAGGTTTGGCGGGGGAGATACGCAGTATTTT.

The rearrangement links TRBV6-1 to TRBJ2-1, with 10 positions matching TRBD2. This CDR3 spans 14 amino acids. Germline lookup yields CDR1 MNHNS and CDR2 SASEGT. J lost 6 bases, V lost 5 bases, and 4 bases had no gene match. The CDR3 spells CASSQRGGLNEQFF. The DNA for the CDR3 is TGTGCCAGCAGTCAGCGGGGGGGCCTCAATGAGCAGTTCTTC.

The V call is TRBV27, the J call TRBJ2-7; TRBD1 matches at 7 bases. The ends lost 6 bases at V and 0 bases at J; junction bases unmatched: 5. The CDR3 loop spans 14 amino acids. Germline lookup yields CDR1 MNHEY and CDR2 SMNVEV (reference sequence). CDR3 nucleotide sequence: TGTGCCAGCAGCTCACAGGGGAGCTCCTACGAGCAGTACTTC. Its translation is CASSSQGSSYEQYF.

The chain is built from TRBV6-6 and TRBJ2-2; D unclear. The CDR3 extends over 10 amino acids. In germline, CDR1 is MNHNY, CDR2 SVGAGI (reference sequence). V shed 10 bases and J shed 8 bases, with 8 bases lying between them. The CDR3 loop is CATAGGELFF. CDR3 coding DNA: TGTGCCACTGCCGGGGGGGAGCTGTTTTTT.

V gene TRBV9 combines with J gene TRBJ1-6; D possibly corresponds to TRBD1 (6 bases). Germline V gene lookup returns CDR1 SGDLS and CDR2 YYNGEE. The CDR3 covers 13 residues. V was trimmed by 1 base and J by 7 bases, leaving 6 bases between them. In nucleotides, the CDR3 is TGTGCCAGCAGCGTAACAGGGAATTCACCCCTCCACTTT. Residues: CASSVTGNSPLHF.

The chain joins TRBV7-4 to TRBJ1-5; no definite D call. Germline loops: CDR1 SGHVT, CDR2 SQSDAQ. The ends were cut back, 1 base at V and 3 bases at J, with 7 bases in the middle. The CDR3 runs 14 residues. CDR3 DNA: TGTGCCAGCAGCTTAGTGTCAGTCAATCAGCCCCAGCATTTT. It encodes CASSLVSVNQPQHF.

The CDR3 sequence: CASSSWTGRGQETQYF. DNA of the CDR3: TGTGCCAGCAGCTCTTGGACGGGGAGGGGACAAGAGACCCAGTACTTC. The genes are TRBV21-1 and TRBJ2-5; the table assigns TRBD2, which was not confirmed against the DNA. TRBV21-1 is flagged as a pseudogene. The CDR3 has 16 amino acids.